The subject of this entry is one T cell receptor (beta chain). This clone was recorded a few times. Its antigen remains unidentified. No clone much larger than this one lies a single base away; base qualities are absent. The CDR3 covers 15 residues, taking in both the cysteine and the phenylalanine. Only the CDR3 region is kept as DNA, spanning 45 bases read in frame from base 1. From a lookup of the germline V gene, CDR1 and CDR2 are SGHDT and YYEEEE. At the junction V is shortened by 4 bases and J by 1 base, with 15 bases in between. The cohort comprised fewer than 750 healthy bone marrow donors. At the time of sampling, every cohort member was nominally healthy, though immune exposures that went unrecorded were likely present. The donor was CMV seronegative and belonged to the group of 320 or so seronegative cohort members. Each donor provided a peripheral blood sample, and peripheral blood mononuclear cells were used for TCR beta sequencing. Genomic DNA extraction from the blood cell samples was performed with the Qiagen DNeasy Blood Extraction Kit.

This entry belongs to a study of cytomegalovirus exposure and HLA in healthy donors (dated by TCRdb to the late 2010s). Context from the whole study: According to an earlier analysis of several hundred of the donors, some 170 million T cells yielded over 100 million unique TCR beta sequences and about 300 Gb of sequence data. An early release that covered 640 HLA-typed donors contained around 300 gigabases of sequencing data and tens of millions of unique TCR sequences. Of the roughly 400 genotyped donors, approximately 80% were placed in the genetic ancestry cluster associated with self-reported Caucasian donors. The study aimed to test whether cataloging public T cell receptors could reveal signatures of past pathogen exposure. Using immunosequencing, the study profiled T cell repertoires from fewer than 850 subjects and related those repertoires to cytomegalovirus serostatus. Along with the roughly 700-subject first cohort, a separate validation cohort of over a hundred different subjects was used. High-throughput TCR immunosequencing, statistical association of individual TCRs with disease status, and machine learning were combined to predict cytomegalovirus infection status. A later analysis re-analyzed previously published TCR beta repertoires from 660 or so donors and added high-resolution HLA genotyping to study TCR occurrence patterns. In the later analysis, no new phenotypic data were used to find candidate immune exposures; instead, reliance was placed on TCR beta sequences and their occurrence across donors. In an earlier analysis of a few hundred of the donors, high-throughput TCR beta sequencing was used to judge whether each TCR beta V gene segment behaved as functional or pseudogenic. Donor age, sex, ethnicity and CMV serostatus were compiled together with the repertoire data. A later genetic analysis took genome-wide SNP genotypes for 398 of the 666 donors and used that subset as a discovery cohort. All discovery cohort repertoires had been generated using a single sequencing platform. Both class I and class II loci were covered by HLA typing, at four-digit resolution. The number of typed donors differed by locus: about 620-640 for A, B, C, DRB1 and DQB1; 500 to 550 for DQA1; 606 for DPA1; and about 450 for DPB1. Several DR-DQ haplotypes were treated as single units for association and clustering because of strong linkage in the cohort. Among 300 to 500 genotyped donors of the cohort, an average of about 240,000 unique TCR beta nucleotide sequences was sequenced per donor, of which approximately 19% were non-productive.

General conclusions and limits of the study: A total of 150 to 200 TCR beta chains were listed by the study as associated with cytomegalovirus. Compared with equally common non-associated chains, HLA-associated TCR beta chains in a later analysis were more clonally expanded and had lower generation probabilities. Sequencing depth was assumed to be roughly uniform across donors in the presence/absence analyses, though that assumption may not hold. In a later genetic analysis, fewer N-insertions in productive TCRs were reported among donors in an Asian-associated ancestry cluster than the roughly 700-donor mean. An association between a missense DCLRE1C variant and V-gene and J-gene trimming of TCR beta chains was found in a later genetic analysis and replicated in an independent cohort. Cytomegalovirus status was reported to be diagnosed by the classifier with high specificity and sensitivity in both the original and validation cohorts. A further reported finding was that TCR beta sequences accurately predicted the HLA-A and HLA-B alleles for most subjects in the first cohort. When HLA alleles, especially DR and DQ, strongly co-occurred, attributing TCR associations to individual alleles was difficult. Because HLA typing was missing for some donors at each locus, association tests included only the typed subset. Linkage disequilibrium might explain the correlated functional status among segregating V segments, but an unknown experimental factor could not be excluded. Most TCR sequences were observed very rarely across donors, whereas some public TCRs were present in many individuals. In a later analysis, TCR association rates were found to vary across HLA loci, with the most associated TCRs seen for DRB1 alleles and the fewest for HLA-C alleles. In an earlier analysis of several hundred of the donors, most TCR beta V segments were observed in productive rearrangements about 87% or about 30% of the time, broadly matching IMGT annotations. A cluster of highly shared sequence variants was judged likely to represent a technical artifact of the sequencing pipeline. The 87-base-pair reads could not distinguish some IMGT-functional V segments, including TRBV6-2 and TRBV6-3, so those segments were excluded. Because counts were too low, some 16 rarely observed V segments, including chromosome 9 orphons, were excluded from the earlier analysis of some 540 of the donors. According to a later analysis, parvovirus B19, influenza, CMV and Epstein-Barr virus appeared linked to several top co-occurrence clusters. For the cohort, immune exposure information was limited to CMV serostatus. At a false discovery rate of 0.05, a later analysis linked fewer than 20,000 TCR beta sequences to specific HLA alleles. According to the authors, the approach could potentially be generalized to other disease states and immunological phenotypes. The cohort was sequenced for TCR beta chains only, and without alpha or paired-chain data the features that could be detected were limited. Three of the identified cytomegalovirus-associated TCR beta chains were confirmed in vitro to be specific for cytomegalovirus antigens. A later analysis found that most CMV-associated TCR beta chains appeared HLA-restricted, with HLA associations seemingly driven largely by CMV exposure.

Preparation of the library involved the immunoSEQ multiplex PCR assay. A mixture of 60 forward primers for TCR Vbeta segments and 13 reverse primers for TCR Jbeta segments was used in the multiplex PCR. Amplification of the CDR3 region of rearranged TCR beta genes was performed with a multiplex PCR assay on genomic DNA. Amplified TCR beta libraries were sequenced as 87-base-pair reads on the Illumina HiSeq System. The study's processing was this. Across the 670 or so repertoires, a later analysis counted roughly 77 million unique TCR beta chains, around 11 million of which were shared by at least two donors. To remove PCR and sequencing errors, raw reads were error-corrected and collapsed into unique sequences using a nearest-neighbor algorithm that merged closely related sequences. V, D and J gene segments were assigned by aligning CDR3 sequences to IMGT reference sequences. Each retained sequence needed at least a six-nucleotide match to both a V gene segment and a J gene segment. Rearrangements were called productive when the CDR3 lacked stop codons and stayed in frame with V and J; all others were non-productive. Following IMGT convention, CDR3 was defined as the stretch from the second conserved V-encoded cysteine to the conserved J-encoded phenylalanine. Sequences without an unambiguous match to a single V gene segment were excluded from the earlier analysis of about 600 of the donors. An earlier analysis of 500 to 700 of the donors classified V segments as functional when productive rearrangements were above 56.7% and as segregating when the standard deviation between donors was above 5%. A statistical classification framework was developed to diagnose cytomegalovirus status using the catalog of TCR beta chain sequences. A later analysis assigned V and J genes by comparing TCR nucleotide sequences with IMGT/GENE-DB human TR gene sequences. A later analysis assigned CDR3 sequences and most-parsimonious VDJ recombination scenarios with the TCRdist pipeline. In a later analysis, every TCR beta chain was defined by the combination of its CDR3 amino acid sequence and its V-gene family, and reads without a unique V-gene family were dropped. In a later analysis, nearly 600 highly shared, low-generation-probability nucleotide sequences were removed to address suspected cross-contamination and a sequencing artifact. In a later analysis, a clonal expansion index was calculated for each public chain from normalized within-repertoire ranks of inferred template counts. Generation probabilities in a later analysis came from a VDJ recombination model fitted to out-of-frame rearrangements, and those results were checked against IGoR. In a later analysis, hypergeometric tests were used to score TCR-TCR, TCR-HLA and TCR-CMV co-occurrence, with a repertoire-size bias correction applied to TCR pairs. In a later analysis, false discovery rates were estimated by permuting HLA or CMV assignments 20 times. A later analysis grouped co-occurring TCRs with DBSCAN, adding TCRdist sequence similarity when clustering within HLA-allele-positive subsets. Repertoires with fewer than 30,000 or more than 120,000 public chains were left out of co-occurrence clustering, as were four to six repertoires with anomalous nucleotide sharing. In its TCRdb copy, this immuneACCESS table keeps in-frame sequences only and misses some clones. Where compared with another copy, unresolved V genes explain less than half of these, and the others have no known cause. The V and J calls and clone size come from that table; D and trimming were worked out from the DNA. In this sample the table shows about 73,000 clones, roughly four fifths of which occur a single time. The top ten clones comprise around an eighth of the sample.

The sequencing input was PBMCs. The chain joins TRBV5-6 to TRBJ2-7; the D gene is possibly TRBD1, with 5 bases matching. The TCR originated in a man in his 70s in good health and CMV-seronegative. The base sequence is TGTGCCAGCAGCCCGATCCAGGGTGGTTCCTACGAGCAGTACTTC. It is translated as CASSPIQGGSYEQYF.